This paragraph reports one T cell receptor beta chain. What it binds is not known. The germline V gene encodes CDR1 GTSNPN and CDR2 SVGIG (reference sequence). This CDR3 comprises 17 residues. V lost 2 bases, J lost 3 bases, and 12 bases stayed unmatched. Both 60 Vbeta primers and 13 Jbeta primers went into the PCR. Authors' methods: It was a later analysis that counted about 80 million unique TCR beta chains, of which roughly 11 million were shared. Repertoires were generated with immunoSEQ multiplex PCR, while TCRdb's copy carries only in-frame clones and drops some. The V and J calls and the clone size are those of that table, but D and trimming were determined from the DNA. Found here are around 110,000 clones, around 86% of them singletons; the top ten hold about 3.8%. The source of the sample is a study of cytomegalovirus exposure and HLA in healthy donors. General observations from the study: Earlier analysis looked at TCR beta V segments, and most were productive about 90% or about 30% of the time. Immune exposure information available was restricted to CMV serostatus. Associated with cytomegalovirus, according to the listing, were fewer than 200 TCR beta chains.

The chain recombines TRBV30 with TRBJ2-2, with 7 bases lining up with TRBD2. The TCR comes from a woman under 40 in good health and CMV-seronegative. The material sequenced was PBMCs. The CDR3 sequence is CAWSPPGLISDTGELFF. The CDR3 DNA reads TGTGCCTGGAGTCCCCCGGGACTAATCTCCGACACCGGGGAGCTGTTTTTT.